This TCR beta chain was recovered during a study of blood T cell repertoires in COVID-19 (dated by TCRdb to between 2020 and 2021). As for the study more broadly: Collaborator samples came from the United States, Italy and Spain and covered acute and convalescent phases of COVID-19. The material from the prospective study consisted of cDNA or gDNA derived from T cells, B-cell-depleted T cells, or PBMCs. Subjects who had been exposed to COVID-19, were actively infected with it, or had recovered from it provided the deeply sampled blood TCRbeta repertoires that made up the dataset. The repertoires were made available in a free public database intended to serve as a resource for research on the immune response to SARS-CoV-2. Samples were obtained from the ongoing ImmuneRACE study (first 160 participants) and from over 1,000 subjects provided by 6 global collaborators. The sample metadata nearly always contained a de-identified subject ID, COVID-19 status, age in years and sex. Where HLA class I and class II types were available, the types were taken from metadata supplied by the sample provider, not from assay-based typing.

Each collaborating institution followed its own protocols to collect whole blood in K2EDTA tubes. Collaborator samples were shipped for TCRbeta analysis as frozen whole blood, isolated PBMCs, or DNA extracted from either sample type. The immunoSEQ Assay, a bias-controlled multiplex PCR, was used to amplify TCRbeta CDR3 regions from genomic DNA. Per the authors' processing: The number of nucleated cells in each sample was estimated from the amplification of reference gene primers within the assay. To quantify the absolute abundance of each unique TCRbeta CDR3 rearrangement, sequence reads were collapsed and filtered. For each sample, productive Simpson clonality was calculated as the square root of Simpson's diversity index across productive rearrangements. TCRdb re-hosts the immuneACCESS table, in-frame sequences only. Its copies lack some clones; in the studies checked, an unresolved V gene accounts for under half of them, and the cause for the rest is not known. For V, J and clone size, that table is used; D and trimming come from the DNA. The sample table lists approximately 130,000 clones, roughly 79% of them with a count of one. Approximately 10% of the sample lies in the top ten.

Beyond this particular receptor, the publication reports: The amount of clinical and demographic metadata varied by source and participant and was provided uncurated.

As encoded in the germline V gene, CDR1 is SGHAT while CDR2 is FQNNGV. The CDR3 contains 14 residues, cysteine and phenylalanine counted. The only DNA kept is the CDR3, 42 bases in frame from the first base. A distance of 15 bases separates the germline ends of V and J, which lose 5 bases and 5 bases respectively. Comments on this clone: The specificity of this receptor is unknown. Base qualities are not at hand, and no much larger clone is one base apart.

Sequencing used peripheral blood. This receptor was obtained from a human donor in a cohort sampled during active COVID-19. This receptor chain uses TRBV11-2 and TRBJ2-5; the D gene is perhaps TRBD2, on 6 matching bases. The CDR3 protein sequence reads: CASSPSARGETQYF. The sequenced DNA: TGTGCCAGCAGCCCATCAGCCCGGGGGGAGACCCAGTACTTC. Supplemented by the reference TRBV11-2 and TRBJ2-5 proteins around the CDR3, the complete variable domain is EAGVAQSPRYKIIEKRQSVAFWCNPISGHATLYWYQQILGQGPKLLIQFQNNGVVDDSQLPKDRFSAERLKGVDSTLKIQPAKLEDSAVYLCASSPSARGETQYFGPGTRLLVL.